The next 14 T cell receptor beta chains were all read from a single sample in a study of blood T cell repertoires in COVID-19. This table comes from immunoSEQ multiplex PCR, and its TCRdb copy is limited to in-frame clones, with some not included. This sample has tens of thousands of clones, with around four fifths found just once. Sequenced sample: peripheral blood. Receptor source: a human donor in a cohort sampled during active COVID-19.

The chain couples TRBV28 to TRBJ1-4, with no clear D. The CDR3 runs to 14 residues. Germline CDR1 is MDHEN and CDR2 is SYDVKM. Trimming took 8 bases from V and 8 from J, leaving 18 bases between them. CDR3: CASWVGSRLEKLFF. Written as DNA, the CDR3 is TGTGCCAGCTGGGTGGGCAGCAGATTAGAAAAACTGTTTTTT.

The genes are TRBV28 and TRBJ1-3, with a weak D call TRBD1 (5 bases). The CDR3 is made up of 16 amino acids. Germline V lookup: CDR1 MDHEN, CDR2 SYDVKM. With 2 bases removed from V and 2 bases from J, the gap between germline ends came to 13 bases. CDR3 in DNA: TGTGCCAGCAGTTTAATAGGTCGGGGGGCTGGAAACACCATATATTTT. Protein product: CASSLIGRGAGNTIYF.

The chain employs TRBV7-9 and TRBJ1-1; tentative D call: TRBD1 (5 bases). CDR1 is SEHNR and CDR2 is FQNEAQ in the germline V gene (reference sequence). V lost 1 base, J lost 4 bases, and 7 bases lay in between. This CDR3 is 13 amino acids long. The CDR3 DNA reads TGTGCCAGCAGCTTAGGGGGCGGCACTGAAGCTTTCTTT. Protein: CASSLGGGTEAFF.

This clone occurred a few times. The CDR3 region is CASSAWGQGVNQPQHF. The CDR3 DNA is TGTGCCAGCAGTGCCTGGGGACAGGGGGTCAATCAGCCCCAGCATTTT. V is TRBV6-2 or TRBV6-3 and J is TRBJ1-5; 11 bases line up with TRBD1. Trimming took 5 bases from V and 3 from J; bases not matched to a gene: 6. The CDR3 totals 16 residues. Germline assignment: CDR1 MNHEY and CDR2 SVGEGT.

The rearrangement uses TRBV15 and TRBJ1-6; D is perhaps TRBD1 (5 bases). The V end was cut by 5 bases, the J end by 11 bases, with 16 bases between. The CDR3 is 14 amino acids. Germline CDR1 LNHNV, CDR2 YYDKDF (reference sequence). The DNA for the CDR3 is TGTGCCACCAGCGCCCGACTCACAGGTACACCCCTCCACTTT. The encoded protein is CATSARLTGTPLHF.

V usage is TRBV5-1 and J usage is TRBJ2-3, with unresolved D. Germline V lookup: CDR1 SGHRS, CDR2 YFSETQ. The CDR3 length is 12 residues. V shed 4 bases and J shed 6 bases, with 9 bases lying between them. The CDR3 DNA is TGCGCCAGCAGCCTGTTGTCGGATACGCAGTATTTT. Encoded protein: CASSLLSDTQYF.

The CDR3, as DNA: TGTGCCAGCAGCTTGGATAGTAACACCGGGGAGCTGTTTTTT. It translates to CASSLDSNTGELFF. The chain couples TRBV5-4 to TRBJ2-2; D remains ambiguous. Germline CDR1 and CDR2: SGHNT and YYREEE (reference sequence). The CDR3 contains 14 residues. Trimming took 0 bases from V and 2 from J, leaving 5 bases between them.

This clone was counted a few times. This sequence joins TRBV7-2 and TRBJ1-4; TRBD1 aligns across 9 bases. The CDR3 runs 15 residues. Per the germline V gene, CDR1 is SGHTA and CDR2 is FQGNSA. The trim removed 1 base at V and 9 bases at J, leaving 6 bases unmatched. In DNA, the CDR3 is TGTGCCAGCAGCTTAGAGCCCACAGGGGGCAAAAAACTGTTTTTT. Its translation is CASSLEPTGGKKLFF.

The V call is TRBV5-1, the J call TRBJ1-2, with a tentative D call TRBD1 (5 bases). The CDR3 is made up of 14 amino acids. CDR1 and CDR2 (germline): SGHRS, YFSETQ. Deletions cut 4 bases from V and 5 bases from J, with 15 bases between. Here the CDR3 reads CASSVRTSEYGYTF. The CDR3 DNA reads as TGCGCCAGCAGCGTTCGGACAAGTGAATATGGCTACACCTTC.

This chain uses TRBV7-2 with TRBJ2-7, with 10 nucleotides matching TRBD2. Germline CDR1 SGHTA, CDR2 FQGNSA. The CDR3 is 17 amino acids. V trimming: 6 bases; J trimming: 4 bases; junction bases outside the gene matches: 15. The CDR3, as DNA: TGTGCCAGCAGTCGGGGGGCTAGCGGGGGCCTCCATTACGAGCAGTACTTC. Its protein is CASSRGASGGLHYEQYF.

The chain couples TRBV11-3 to TRBJ2-7; 7 nucleotides agree with TRBD1. The trim removed 5 bases at V and 5 bases at J, leaving 12 bases unmatched. The germline CDR1 and CDR2 sequences are SGHNT and YENEEA. The CDR3 runs 15 residues. For the CDR3, the DNA is TGTGCCAGCAGCCCCACGACAGGGACGAGGCACGAGCAGTACTTC. Translated: CASSPTTGTRHEQYF.

V usage is TRBV5-5 and J usage is TRBJ1-5, with D perhaps matching TRBD1 (5 bases). The CDR3 is 16 amino acids. Deletions cut 4 bases from V and 3 bases from J, with 17 bases between. Germline-derived CDR1 and CDR2 are SGHKS and YYEKEE (reference sequence). This chain's CDR3 is CASSLGFAGNNQPQHF. For the CDR3, the DNA is TGTGCCAGCAGCCTGGGCTTCGCAGGGAACAATCAGCCCCAGCATTTT.

The chain couples TRBV9 to TRBJ2-7; TRBD1 is a possible D gene (6 bases). The CDR3 is 16 residues long. The V gene's germline CDR1 is SGDLS and CDR2 YYNGEE. The V end lost 0 bases, the J end lost 2 bases, and 15 bases lay between the germline ends. CDR3 residues: CASSVGPGAVTYEQYF. DNA for the CDR3: TGTGCCAGCAGCGTAGGCCCAGGGGCCGTCACCTACGAGCAGTACTTC.

J is TRBJ1-4 and V is TRBV5-6; TRBD1 matches 8 bases. The CDR3 length is 17 residues. Germline values: CDR1 SGHDT, CDR2 YYEEEE. V dropped 0 bases and J dropped 4; count of bases not matched to a gene: 8. The CDR3, as DNA: TGTGCCAGCAGCTTGGGGGCAGGGGGCGGTTTTAATGAAAAACTGTTTTTT. Amino acid sequence: CASSLGAGGGFNEKLFF.